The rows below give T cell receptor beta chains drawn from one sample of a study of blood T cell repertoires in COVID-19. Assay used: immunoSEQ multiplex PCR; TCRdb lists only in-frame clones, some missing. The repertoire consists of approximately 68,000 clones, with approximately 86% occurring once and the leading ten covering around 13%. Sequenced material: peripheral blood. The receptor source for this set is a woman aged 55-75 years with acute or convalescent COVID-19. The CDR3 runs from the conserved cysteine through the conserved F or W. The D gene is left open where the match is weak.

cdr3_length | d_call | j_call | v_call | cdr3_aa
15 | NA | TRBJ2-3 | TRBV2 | CASTTERGSTDTQYF
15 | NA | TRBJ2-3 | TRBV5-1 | CASSLVSGSTDTQYF
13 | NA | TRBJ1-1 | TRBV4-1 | CASSTREVTEAFF
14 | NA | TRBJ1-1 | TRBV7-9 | CASSLTLDVTEAFF
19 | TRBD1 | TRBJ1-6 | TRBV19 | CASSTGTEGGWGYNSPLHF
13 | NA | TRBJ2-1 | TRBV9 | CASSAGTYNEQFF
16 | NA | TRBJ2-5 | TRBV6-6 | CASSYSMPGVQETQYF
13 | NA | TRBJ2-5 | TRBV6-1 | CASSELGLETQYF
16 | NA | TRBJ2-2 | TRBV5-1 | CASSLAKGANTGELFF
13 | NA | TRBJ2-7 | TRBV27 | CASRRSISYEQYF
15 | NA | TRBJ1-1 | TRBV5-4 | CASSFEGSMNTEAFF
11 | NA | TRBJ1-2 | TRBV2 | CASILGEGYTF
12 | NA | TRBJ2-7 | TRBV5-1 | CASSFSGYEQYF
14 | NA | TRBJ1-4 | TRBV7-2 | CASSLDRRGEKLFF
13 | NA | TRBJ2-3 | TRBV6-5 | CASSWGGTDTQYF
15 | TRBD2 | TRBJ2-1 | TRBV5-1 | CASSLPAGDNNEQFF
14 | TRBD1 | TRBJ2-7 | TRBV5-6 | CASSRSTGVGEQYF
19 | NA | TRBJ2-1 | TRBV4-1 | CASSQDPMNRVSSYNEQFF
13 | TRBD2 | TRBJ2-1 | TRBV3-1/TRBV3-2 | CASSLLGGDEQFF
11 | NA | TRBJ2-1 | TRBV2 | CASSAGYEQFF
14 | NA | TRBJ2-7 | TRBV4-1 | CASSQDLGLSPQYF
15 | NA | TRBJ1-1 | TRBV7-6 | CASKAGQGSNTEAFF
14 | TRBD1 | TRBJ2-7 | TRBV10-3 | CAITRTGTTYEQYF
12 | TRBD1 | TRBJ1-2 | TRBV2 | CASRDRVYGYTF
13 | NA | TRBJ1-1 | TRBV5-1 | CASSSPSNTEAFF
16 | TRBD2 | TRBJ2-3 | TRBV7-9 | CASSATSGGRTDTQYF
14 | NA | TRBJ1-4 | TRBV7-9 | CASSLGQGGEKLFF
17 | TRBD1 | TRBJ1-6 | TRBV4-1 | CASSQADWTGGNSPLHF
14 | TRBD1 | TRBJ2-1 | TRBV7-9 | CASTPGGRYNEQFF
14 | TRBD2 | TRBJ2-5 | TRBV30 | CAWSGGGIPETQYF
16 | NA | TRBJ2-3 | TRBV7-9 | CASSLGVQGRTDTQYF
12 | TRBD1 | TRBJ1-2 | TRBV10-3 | CAIKLTGKGYTF
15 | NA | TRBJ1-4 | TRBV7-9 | CASSSREGLNEKLFF
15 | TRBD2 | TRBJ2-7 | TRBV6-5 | CATSKSGVSSVEQYF
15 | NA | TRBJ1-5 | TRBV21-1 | CASSLPTGGNQPQHF
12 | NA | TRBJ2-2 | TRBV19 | CASSFTGLELFF
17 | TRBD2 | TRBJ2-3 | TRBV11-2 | CASSPLYSSGTTDTQYF
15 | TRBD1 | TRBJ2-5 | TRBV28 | CASSHFTGDRETQYF
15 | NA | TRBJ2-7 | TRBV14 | CASSQSRDNLARQYF
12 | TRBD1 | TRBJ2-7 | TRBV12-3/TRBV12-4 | CASSPRGYEQYF
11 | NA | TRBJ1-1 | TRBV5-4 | CASSSQTEAFF
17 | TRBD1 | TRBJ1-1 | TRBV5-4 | CASSRGGQGAGGGEAFF
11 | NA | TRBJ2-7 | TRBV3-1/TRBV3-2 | CASSLGYEQYF
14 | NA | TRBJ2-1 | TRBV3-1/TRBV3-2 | CASSQDPSDNEQFF
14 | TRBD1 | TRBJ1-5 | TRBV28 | CASSSDRGNQPQHF
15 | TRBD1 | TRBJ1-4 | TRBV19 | CASREQGAANEKLFF
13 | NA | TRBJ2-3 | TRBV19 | CASSIALTDTQYF
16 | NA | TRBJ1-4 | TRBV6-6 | CASSPNDRPPNEKLFF
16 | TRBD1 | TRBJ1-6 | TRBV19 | CASSIVQGLVNSPLHF
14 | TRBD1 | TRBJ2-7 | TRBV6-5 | CASRVGQGSYEQYF
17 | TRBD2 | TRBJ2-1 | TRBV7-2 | CASSNGNLAGGFNEQFF
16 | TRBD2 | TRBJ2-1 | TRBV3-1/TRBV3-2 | CASSQTSGGPYNEQFF
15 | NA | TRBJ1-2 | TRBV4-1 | CASSQGLQGHYGYTF
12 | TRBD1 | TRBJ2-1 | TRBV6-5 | CASIRGLNEQFF